This TCR beta chain was found in a study of untreated major depressive disorder. Germline lookup yields CDR1 LGHNA and CDR2 YSLEER. The V gene lost 0 bases and the J gene lost 10 bases, with 12 bases spanning the gap. The CDR3 is made up of 14 amino acids. The repertoire was sequenced with immunoSEQ multiplex PCR; TCRdb's copy has only in-frame clones and lacks some. The sample yields just over 20,000 clones, approximately 92% seen once. The chain uses TRBV4-3 and TRBJ1-4, with unresolved D. The origin of this receptor is a man aged 25-40 years in good health. Sequencing used CD4+ T cells from PBMCs. The DNA for the CDR3 is TGCGCCAGCAGCCAAGATCGGCGGGTGGGAAAACTGTTTTTT. Encoded protein: CASSQDRRVGKLFF.